This T cell receptor (beta chain) was captured by sequencing in a study of response to subunit inactivated influenza vaccine. From germline, CDR1 is MNHNS and CDR2 SASEGT. The V gene end was trimmed by 8 bases and the J gene end by 5 bases; junction bases not matched to a gene: 2. This CDR3 has 14 residues. TCRdb reanalysed the RT-PCR reads using MiXCR and keeps one entry per CDR3 protein. The sample lists some 500,000 distinct CDR3 sequences; 10% to 15% were seen once. The clonotype comes from a man over 45 who received an inactivated influenza vaccine. The sample was PBMCs from blood, taken about 6 weeks after vaccination. The chain combines TRBV6-1 with TRBJ2-5, with 16 nucleotides matching TRBD2. CDR3 sequence reads: CASGTSGGAETQYF. DNA for the CDR3: TGTGCCAGCGGGACTAGCGGGGGGGCCGAGACCCAGTACTTC.